The clone carrying this T cell receptor beta chain was recorded at least ten times. Antigen: not known. This entry belongs to a study of T cells after yellow fever vaccination. Whole-study results and caveats: Most primary-vaccination clones reappeared after the booster (about 97% CD4, about 88% CD8). Just a small share of clonotypes turned up in the CD4 compartment as well as the CD8 compartment.

TCRdb used MiXCR to reprocess the 5' RACE reads, holding one entry per CDR3 protein. Here the sample spans 100,000 to 150,000 distinct CDR3 sequences, roughly 7.2% being singletons. The sample was CD4+ T cells sorted from PBMCs, taken 35 to 50 days after the first yellow fever vaccination. The sequence came from a man aged 18-30 years who received the YFV17D yellow fever vaccine.

The CDR3 nucleotides read TGTGCCAGCAGCGCCACCCGGGACAGCCAAAAGGGAGCTTTCTTT. Its protein product is CASSATRDSQKGAFF. The V gene is TRBV7-2, the J gene TRBJ1-1; TRBD1 matches at 7 bases. V lost 5 bases and J lost 10; bases outside the gene matches: 16. The germline CDR1 and CDR2 sequences are SGHTA and FQGNSA. The CDR3 sequence is 15 residues long.